The rows below give T cell receptor beta chains drawn from one sample of a study of CD8+ T cells in alopecia areata. The assay was immunoSEQ multiplex PCR, and TCRdb's table has in-frame clones only and misses some. The data hold 150,000 or so clones, with around 54% observed a single time. The specimen was CD4+ T cells sorted from blood. The receptors here all came from a human donor in good health. The conserved cysteine and the conserved F or W are not part of the CDR3 here. The D gene is left open where the match is weak.

v_call,d_call,j_call,cdr3_aa
TRBV25-1,TRBD1,TRBJ1-1,ASTPGTARNTEAF
TRBV28,NA,TRBJ2-7,ASRTDPSSYEQY
TRBV2,TRBD2,TRBJ2-3,ASSELPRTSVEDTQY
TRBV29-1,TRBD1,TRBJ2-7,SAVDRGRYEQY
TRBV29-1,NA,TRBJ2-7,SVTPGGVPYYEQY
TRBV9,NA,TRBJ2-2,ASSVLQRGTGELF
TRBV30,TRBD2,TRBJ2-1,AWRTSGSGEQF
TRBV28,TRBD1,TRBJ2-1,ASSLPATGFNEQF
TRBV27,NA,TRBJ2-6,ASRFPGPGANVLT
TRBV29-1,NA,TRBJ1-2,SVQDITNYGYT
TRBV29-1,TRBD2,TRBJ2-1,SVGLAGGSYNEQF
TRBV28,NA,TRBJ1-2,ASRGNYGYT
TRBV10-3,NA,TRBJ1-2,AISESVPGGYGYT
TRBV19,NA,TRBJ1-1,ASSAWYRNTEAF
TRBV6-6,NA,TRBJ2-5,ASSYRSQETQY
TRBV29-1,NA,TRBJ1-1,SVEGRLNTEAF
TRBV5-1,NA,TRBJ2-5,ASSLGGDSFQETQY
TRBV14,NA,TRBJ2-5,ASSQVWDRETQY
TRBV2,NA,TRBJ1-2,AREGYT
TRBV5-6,NA,TRBJ2-1,ASGMIMFGANEQF
TRBV6-6,TRBD1,TRBJ1-1,ASSSWTGGFTEAF
TRBV15,TRBD1,TRBJ2-7,ATSLPTGLEQY
TRBV28,NA,TRBJ2-5,ASTSRGTETQY
TRBV2,NA,TRBJ2-5,ASSESRLGQRGETQY
TRBV6-6,NA,TRBJ2-6,ASSYGPGANVLT
TRBV30,TRBD1,TRBJ1-2,AWSLRTGITSGYT
TRBV29-1,TRBD1,TRBJ1-1,SVSRLGQLNTEAF
TRBV29-1,NA,TRBJ1-1,SVEELEAF
TRBV7-9,TRBD2,TRBJ2-1,ASSLGVGLAVYNERF
TRBV29-1,TRBD2,TRBJ2-3,SGTLAGKADTQY
TRBV11-1,NA,TRBJ2-3,ASSLGLVRTDTQY
TRBV6-6,NA,TRBJ1-5,ASSPALEGNQPQH
TRBV2,TRBD2,TRBJ2-1,ASSQPSGRYNEQF
TRBV4-1,TRBD2,TRBJ2-1,ASSHGLAGVLRNEQF
TRBV29-1,NA,TRBJ1-2,SPDGGPCGYT
TRBV30,NA,TRBJ1-3,AWRPHWTIY
TRBV7-2,NA,TRBJ2-2,ASSLVPNTGELF
TRBV5-1,NA,TRBJ2-4,ASSSRDAQSAAKNIQY
TRBV4-1,TRBD2,TRBJ2-7,ASSHGLAGIASGEQY
TRBV5-6,TRBD2,TRBJ2-7,ASSEVPSGRAYEQY
TRBV28,NA,TRBJ2-7,ASSPRKGHNEQY
TRBV7-2,NA,TRBJ2-3,ASSLAGRTDTQY
TRBV7-8,NA,TRBJ2-2,ASSSSDLLVTGELF
TRBV25-1,NA,TRBJ1-1,ASSELMGLGVTEAF
TRBV29-1,NA,TRBJ2-2,SVGNGELF
TRBV30,TRBD2,TRBJ2-5,ASSGLAFGETQY
TRBV5-1,TRBD2,TRBJ2-5,ASTQAGGAQETQY
TRBV28,TRBD1,TRBJ1-1,ASLIRDRGAF
TRBV28,TRBD1,TRBJ2-4,ASTPGQGSKNIQY
TRBV5-1,NA,TRBJ2-1,ASSLESVSRPF
TRBV6-1,NA,TRBJ2-1,ASRTGRAVNEQF
TRBV19,NA,TRBJ2-2,ASSMQPTAGELF
TRBV5-1,TRBD2,TRBJ2-7,ASSLLPGTSGYEQY
TRBV4-1,TRBD2,TRBJ2-5,ASSQGASGRVKTQY